This passage covers 16 T cell receptor beta chains from one sample sequenced in a study of blood T cell repertoires in COVID-19. TCRdb's copy holds only in-frame clones and misses some; the assay was immunoSEQ multiplex PCR. The profile shows fewer than 85,000 clones, roughly 85% of them singletons. Sequencing was carried out using peripheral blood. These receptors were taken from a man in his 60s with active or convalescent COVID-19.

About this clone itself: The junction does not match germline at one end; this may be a read error. The V call is TRBV20-1, the J call TRBJ2-1; D unclear. Germline CDR1 reads DFQATT; CDR2 reads SNEGSKA (reference sequence). The CDR3 sequence is 12 residues long. The CDR3 DNA sequence: TGCAGTGCTAGTCTAACTCTTGATGAGCAATTCTTC. Translating gives CSASLTLDEQFF.

The V gene is TRBV4-3, the J gene TRBJ1-1; 10 bases line up with TRBD1. The CDR3 has 16 amino acids. Losses at the gene ends were 3 bases for V and 10 bases for J; bases not matched to a gene: 14. Looked up from germline, CDR1 is LGHNA and CDR2 is YSLEER. The CDR3 loop is CASSQATGGAGLGAFF. Written as DNA, the CDR3 is TGCGCCAGCAGCCAGGCGACAGGGGGCGCGGGGCTCGGAGCTTTCTTT.

This CDR3 is CASSLVDSRYTGELFF. The CDR3 coding sequence is TGCGCCAGCAGCTTGGTGGACAGCCGATACACCGGGGAGCTGTTTTTT. The gene calls are TRBV5-1 and TRBJ2-2, with D maybe TRBD1 (6 bases). Germline values: CDR1 SGHRS, CDR2 YFSETQ. This CDR3 is built from 16 residues. With 0 bases removed from V and 3 bases from J, the gap between germline ends came to 12 bases. Variable domain in full (rest from reference TRBV5-1 and TRBJ2-2): KAGVTQTPRYLIKTRGQQVTLSCSPISGHRSVSWYQQTPGQGLQFLFEYFSETQRNKGNFPGRFSGRQFSNSRSEMNVSTLELGDSALYLCASSLVDSRYTGELFFGEGSRLTVL.

Only a few counts were recorded for this clone. The V gene is TRBV7-9, the J gene TRBJ2-1, with TRBD1 as a possible D gene (5 bases). Trimming removed 5 bases at V and 3 bases at J, with 14 bases between. The CDR3 runs 15 residues. Per germline, CDR1 SEHNR and CDR2 FQNEAQ (reference sequence). CDR3: CASSPYSRDYNEQFF. The CDR3 nucleotides read TGTGCCAGCAGCCCGTATTCCAGGGACTACAATGAGCAGTTCTTC.

This clone is a singleton in its sample. The gene calls are TRBV28 and TRBJ1-3; D remains unclear. V was shortened by 6 bases and J by 3 bases, with 15 bases between the two germline ends. This CDR3 region has 15 residues. Germline CDR1 and CDR2: MDHEN and SYDVKM. The CDR3 is CASSLIMGSGNTIYF. In DNA, the CDR3 is TGTGCCAGCAGCCTCATCATGGGGAGTGGAAACACCATATATTTT.

This clone has at least ten counts. This chain joins TRBV2 and TRBJ1-5, with D unclear. The V end was cut by 0 bases, the J end by 6 bases, with 9 bases between. The CDR3 is 14 residues long. Germline-derived CDR1 and CDR2 are SNHLY and FYNNEI. The CDR3 DNA is TGTGCCAGCAGTGAAGCGAGGATGGGTCAGCCCCAGCATTTT. Its protein is CASSEARMGQPQHF.

The sample holds a few counts of this clone. The J gene is TRBJ1-1, the V gene TRBV10-3, with TRBD1 as a possible D gene (5 bases). The CDR3 has 13 residues. V shed 10 bases and J shed 2 bases, with 14 bases lying between them. Germline V gene sequence: CDR1 ENHRY, CDR2 SYGVKD. CDR3 in amino acids: CATLDRLNTEAFF. For the CDR3, the DNA is TGTGCCACACTCGACAGACTCAACACTGAAGCTTTCTTT.

The chain joins TRBV20-1 to TRBJ1-2; 8 bases line up with TRBD1. J gave up 7 bases and V 3 bases, and 7 bases lay outside the gene matches. The CDR3 consists of 13 residues. Germline V lookup: CDR1 DFQATT, CDR2 SNEGSKA (reference sequence). CDR3 nucleotides: TGCAGTGCTAGTGTACAGGGGGTTTCTGGCTACACCTTC. The encoded protein is CSASVQGVSGYTF.

The chain is built from TRBV28 and TRBJ2-2; 8 bases match TRBD1. Germline CDR1 and CDR2: MDHEN and SYDVKM. The V gene end was trimmed by 4 bases and the J gene end by 5 bases; junction bases not matched to a gene: 12. This CDR3 is 17 amino acids long. CDR3 in amino acids: CASSSTSGQALTGELFF. CDR3 DNA sequence: TGTGCCAGCAGTTCTACATCGGGACAGGCCTTAACCGGGGAGCTGTTTTTT.

The genes are TRBV5-1 and TRBJ2-5; 13 bases agree with TRBD2. Germline CDR1 and CDR2: SGHRS and YFSETQ. The CDR3 totals 15 residues. V lost 3 bases to trimming and J lost 4 bases; unmatched junction nucleotides: 3. CDR3 region: CASSSGLAGVETQYF. CDR3 nucleotides: TGCGCCAGCAGCTCCGGACTAGCGGGGGTAGAGACCCAGTACTTC.

The chain has TRBV28 and TRBJ1-2, with D perhaps TRBD1 (6 bases). Deletions cut 6 bases from V and 2 bases from J, with 16 bases between. This CDR3 region has 15 residues. Germline loops: CDR1 MDHEN, CDR2 SYDVKM. The CDR3 here is CASRTPGQTNYGYTF. The CDR3 DNA reads TGTGCCAGCAGGACTCCGGGACAAACAAACTATGGCTACACCTTC.

The chain is built from TRBV12-3 or TRBV12-4 and TRBJ2-7, with D uncertain. The germline V and J ends were trimmed by 6 bases and 0 bases, with 9 bases remaining between them. The CDR3 spans 13 residues. The CDR3 here is CASSTTTSYEQYF. The CDR3 nucleotides read TGTGCCAGCAGCACTACAACCTCCTACGAGCAGTACTTC.

The chain recombines TRBV6-2 or TRBV6-3 with TRBJ2-2; 13 bases are shared with TRBD2. The CDR3 has 16 residues. V was clipped by 6 bases and J by 7 bases; unmatched bases: 8. Germline-derived CDR1 and CDR2 are MNHEY and SVGEGT. In DNA form, the CDR3 reads TGTGCCAGCAGCTCTACTAGCGGGGGGGCCGTCGGGGAGCTGTTTTTT. It codes for CASSSTSGGAVGELFF.

The rearrangement uses TRBV7-8 and TRBJ2-5, with D possibly matching TRBD2 (6 bases). The germline V and J ends were trimmed by 4 bases and 4 bases, with 16 bases remaining between them. The germline V gene encodes CDR1 SGHVS and CDR2 FQNEAQ. The CDR3 loop spans 15 amino acids. This CDR3 reads CASSSRATSLETQYF. In DNA form, the CDR3 reads TGTGCCAGCAGCTCCCGAGCGACTAGTCTAGAGACCCAGTACTTC.

The genes are TRBV14 and TRBJ2-7; 7 bases map to TRBD2. Germline CDR1 is SGHDN and CDR2 is FVKESK. CDR3 size: 15 residues. V lost 0 bases, J lost 5 bases, and 7 bases stayed unmatched. Written as DNA, the CDR3 is TGTGCCAGCAGCCAAGACTACGGAGCGGGGAACGAGCAGTACTTC. Its translation: CASSQDYGAGNEQYF.

This clone was seen only a few times. This chain joins TRBV27 and TRBJ1-5; possible D gene TRBD1, 6 bases. This CDR3 contains 13 residues. V lost 2 bases and J lost 5, with 7 bases in between. Germline CDR1 is MNHEY and CDR2 is SMNVEV (reference sequence). The CDR3 DNA reads as TGTGCCAGCAGTTTAGAGGGGGATCAGCCCCAGCATTTT. This sequence encodes CASSLEGDQPQHF.